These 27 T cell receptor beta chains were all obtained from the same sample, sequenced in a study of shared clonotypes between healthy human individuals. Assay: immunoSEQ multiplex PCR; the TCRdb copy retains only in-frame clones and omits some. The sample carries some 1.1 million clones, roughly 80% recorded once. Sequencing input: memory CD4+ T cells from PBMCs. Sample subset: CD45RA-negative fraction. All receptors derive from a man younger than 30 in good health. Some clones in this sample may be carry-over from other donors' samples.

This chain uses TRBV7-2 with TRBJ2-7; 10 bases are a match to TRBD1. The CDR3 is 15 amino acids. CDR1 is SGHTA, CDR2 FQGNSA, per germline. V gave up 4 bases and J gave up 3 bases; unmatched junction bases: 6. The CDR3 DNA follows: TGTGCCAGCAGCTCGGACAGGGGGACCTACTACGAGCAGTACTTC. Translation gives CASSSDRGTYYEQYF.

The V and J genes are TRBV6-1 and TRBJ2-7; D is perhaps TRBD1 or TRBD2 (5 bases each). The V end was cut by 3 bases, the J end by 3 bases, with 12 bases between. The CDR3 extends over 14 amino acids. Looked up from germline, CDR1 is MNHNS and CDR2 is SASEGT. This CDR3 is CASSEGRFDYEQYF. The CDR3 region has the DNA TGTGCCAGCAGTGAGGGACGGTTCGACTACGAGCAGTACTTC.

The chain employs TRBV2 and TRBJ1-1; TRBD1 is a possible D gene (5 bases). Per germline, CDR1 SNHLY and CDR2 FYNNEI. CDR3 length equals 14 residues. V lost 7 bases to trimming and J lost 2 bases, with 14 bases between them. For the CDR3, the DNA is TGTGCCAGCAAGCGGACGACAGTAAACACTGAAGCTTTCTTT. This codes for CASKRTTVNTEAFF.

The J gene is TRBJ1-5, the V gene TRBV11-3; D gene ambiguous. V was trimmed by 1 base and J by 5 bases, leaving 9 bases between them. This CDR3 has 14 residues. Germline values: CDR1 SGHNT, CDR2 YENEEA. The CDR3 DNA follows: TGTGCCAGCAGCTTAGCCCACCCACATCAGCCCCAGCATTTT. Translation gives CASSLAHPHQPQHF.

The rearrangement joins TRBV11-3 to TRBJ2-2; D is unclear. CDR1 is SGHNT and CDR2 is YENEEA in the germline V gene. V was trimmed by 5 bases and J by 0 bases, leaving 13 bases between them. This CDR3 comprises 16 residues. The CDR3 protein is CASSLLWLANTGELFF. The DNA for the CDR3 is TGTGCCAGCAGCCTCCTCTGGTTGGCGAACACCGGGGAGCTGTTTTTT.

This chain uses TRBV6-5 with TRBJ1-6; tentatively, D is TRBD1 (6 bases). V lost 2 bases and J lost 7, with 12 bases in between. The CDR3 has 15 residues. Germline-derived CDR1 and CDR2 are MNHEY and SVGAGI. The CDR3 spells CASSYSRGGNSPLHF. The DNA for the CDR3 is TGTGCCAGCAGTTACAGCAGGGGAGGGAATTCACCCCTCCACTTT.

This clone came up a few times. CDR3 region: CASSEGGTGANVLTF. CDR3 nucleotides: TGTGCCAGCAGTGAAGGAGGGACCGGGGCCAACGTCCTGACTTTC. This chain connects TRBV25-1 to TRBJ2-6; a possible D gene is TRBD2 (6 bases). The V end was cut by 2 bases, the J end by 4 bases, with 9 bases between. The CDR3 runs to 15 residues. Germline CDR1 MGHDK, CDR2 SYGVNS.

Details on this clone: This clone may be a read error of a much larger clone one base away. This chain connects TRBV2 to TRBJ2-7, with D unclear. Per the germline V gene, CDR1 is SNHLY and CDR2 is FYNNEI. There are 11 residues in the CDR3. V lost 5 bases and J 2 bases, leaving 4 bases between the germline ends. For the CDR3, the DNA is TGTGCCAGCAGTTTCGCCTACGAGCAGTACTTC. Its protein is CASSFAYEQYF.

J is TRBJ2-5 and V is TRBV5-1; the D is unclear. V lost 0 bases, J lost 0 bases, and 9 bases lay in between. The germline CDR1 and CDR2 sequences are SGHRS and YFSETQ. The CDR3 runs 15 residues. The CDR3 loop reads CASSLARAYQETQYF. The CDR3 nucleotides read TGCGCCAGCAGCTTGGCCCGGGCATACCAAGAGACCCAGTACTTC.

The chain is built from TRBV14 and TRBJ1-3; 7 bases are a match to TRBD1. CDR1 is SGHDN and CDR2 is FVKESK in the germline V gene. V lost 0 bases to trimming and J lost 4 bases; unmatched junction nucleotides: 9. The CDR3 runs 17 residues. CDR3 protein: CASSQELPRQGGNTIYF. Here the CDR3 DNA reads TGTGCCAGCAGCCAAGAGTTGCCGCGACAGGGCGGAAACACCATATATTTT.

The CDR3 sequence: CASSYGRPSSYEQYF. Here the CDR3 DNA reads TGTGCCAGCAGTTACGGGCGGCCGAGCTCCTACGAGCAGTACTTC. J is TRBJ2-7 and V is TRBV6-6, with unresolved D. From germline, CDR1 is MNHNY and CDR2 SVGAGI (reference sequence). V was cut by 2 bases and J by 0 bases, with 11 bases left in between. The CDR3 has 15 residues.

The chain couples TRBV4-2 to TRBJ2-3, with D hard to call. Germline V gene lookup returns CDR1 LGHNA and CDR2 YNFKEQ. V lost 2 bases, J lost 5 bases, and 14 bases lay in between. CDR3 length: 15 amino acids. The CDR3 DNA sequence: TGTGCCAGCAGCCAACTCCTTGATGTTCGAGATACGCAGTATTTT. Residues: CASSQLLDVRDTQYF.

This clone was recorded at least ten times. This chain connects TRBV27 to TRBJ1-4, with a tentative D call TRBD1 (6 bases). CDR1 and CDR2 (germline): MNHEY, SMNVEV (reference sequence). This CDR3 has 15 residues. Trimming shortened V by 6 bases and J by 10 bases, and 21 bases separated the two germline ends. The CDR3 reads CASSLGSGDVRKLFF. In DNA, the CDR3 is TGTGCCAGCAGCCTGGGGTCAGGGGACGTACGAAAACTGTTTTTT. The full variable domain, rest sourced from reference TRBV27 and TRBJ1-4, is EAQVTQNPRYLITVTGKKLTVTCSQNMNHEYMSWYRQDPGLGLRQIYYSMNVEVTDKGDVPEGYKVSRKEKRNFPLILESPSPNQTSLYFCASSLGSGDVRKLFFGSGTQLSVL.

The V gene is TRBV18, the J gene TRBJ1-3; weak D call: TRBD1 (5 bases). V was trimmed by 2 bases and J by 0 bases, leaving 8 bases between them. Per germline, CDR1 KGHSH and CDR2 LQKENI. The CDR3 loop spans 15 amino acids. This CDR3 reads CASSPVQDSGNTIYF. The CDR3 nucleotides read TGTGCCAGCTCACCAGTACAGGACTCTGGAAACACCATATATTTT. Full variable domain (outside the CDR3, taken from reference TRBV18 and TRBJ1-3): NAGVMQNPRHLVRRRGQEARLRCSPMKGHSHVYWYRQLPEEGLKFMVYLQKENIIDESGMPKERFSAEFPKEGPSILRIQQVVRGDSAAYFCASSPVQDSGNTIYFGEGSWLTVV.

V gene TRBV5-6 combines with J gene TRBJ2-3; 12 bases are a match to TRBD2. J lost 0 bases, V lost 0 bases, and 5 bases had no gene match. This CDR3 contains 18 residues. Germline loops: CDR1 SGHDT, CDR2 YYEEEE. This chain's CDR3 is CASSLGYLAGGSTDTQYF. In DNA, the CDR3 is TGTGCCAGCAGCTTGGGGTACCTAGCGGGAGGGAGCACAGATACGCAGTATTTT.

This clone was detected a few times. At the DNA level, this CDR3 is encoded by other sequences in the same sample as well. CDR3 nucleotides: TGTGCCAGCAGCTTAGGAGGGGATACGCAGTATTTT. This gives the protein CASSLGGDTQYF. The chain combines TRBV11-3 with TRBJ2-3; D may be TRBD2 (5 bases). V was clipped by 1 base and J by 6 bases, with 5 bases between them. CDR3 size: 12 residues. In germline, CDR1 is SGHNT, CDR2 YENEEA.

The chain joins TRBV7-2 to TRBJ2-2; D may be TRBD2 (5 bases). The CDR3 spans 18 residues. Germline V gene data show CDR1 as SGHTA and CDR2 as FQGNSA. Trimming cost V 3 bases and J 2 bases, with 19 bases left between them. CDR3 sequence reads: CASSFWATSRGNTGELFF. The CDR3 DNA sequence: TGTGCCAGCAGCTTCTGGGCTACTAGTCGGGGAAACACCGGGGAGCTGTTTTTT.

Written as DNA, the CDR3 is TGTGCCAGCAGCTTGAAGTCGTTCGGACAGGCCTACGAGCAGTACTTC. Translation: CASSLKSFGQAYEQYF. The rearrangement joins TRBV5-6 to TRBJ2-7; 7 bases fit TRBD1. Unmatched junction bases numbered 9, after V lost 1 base and J lost 2 bases. CDR1 SGHDT and CDR2 YYEEEE come from the germline V gene. The CDR3 sequence is 16 residues long.

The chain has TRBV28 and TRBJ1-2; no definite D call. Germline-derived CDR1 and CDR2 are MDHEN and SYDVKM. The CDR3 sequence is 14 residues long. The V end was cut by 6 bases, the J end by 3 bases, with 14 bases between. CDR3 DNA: TGTGCCAGCAGGCCAGGAACTAAGGACTATGGCTACACCTTC. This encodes CASRPGTKDYGYTF.

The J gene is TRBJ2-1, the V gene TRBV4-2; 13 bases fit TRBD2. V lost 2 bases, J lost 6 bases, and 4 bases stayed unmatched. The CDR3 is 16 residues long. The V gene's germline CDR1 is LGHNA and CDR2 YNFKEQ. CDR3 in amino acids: CASSQSWTSGSNEQFF. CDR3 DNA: TGTGCCAGCAGCCAATCGTGGACTAGCGGGAGCAATGAGCAGTTCTTC.

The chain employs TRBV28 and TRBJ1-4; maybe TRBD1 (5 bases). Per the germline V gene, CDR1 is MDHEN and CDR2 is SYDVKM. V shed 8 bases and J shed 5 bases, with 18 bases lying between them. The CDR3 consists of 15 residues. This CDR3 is CASGGYGTDNEKLFF. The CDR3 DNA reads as TGTGCCAGCGGCGGGTACGGGACGGACAATGAAAAACTGTTTTTT.

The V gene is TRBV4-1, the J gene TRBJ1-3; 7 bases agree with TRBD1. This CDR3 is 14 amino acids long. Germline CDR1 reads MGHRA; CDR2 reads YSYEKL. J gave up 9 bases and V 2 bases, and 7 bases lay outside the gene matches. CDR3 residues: CASSQQTGTGTIYF. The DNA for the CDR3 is TGCGCCAGCAGCCAACAGACAGGGACGGGCACCATATATTTT.

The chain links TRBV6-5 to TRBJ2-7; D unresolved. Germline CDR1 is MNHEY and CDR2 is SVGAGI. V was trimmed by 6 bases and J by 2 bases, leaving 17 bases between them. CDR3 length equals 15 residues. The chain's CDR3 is CASSSLTTTAYEQYF. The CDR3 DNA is TGTGCCAGCAGCAGCCTTACGACAACGGCCTACGAGCAGTACTTC.

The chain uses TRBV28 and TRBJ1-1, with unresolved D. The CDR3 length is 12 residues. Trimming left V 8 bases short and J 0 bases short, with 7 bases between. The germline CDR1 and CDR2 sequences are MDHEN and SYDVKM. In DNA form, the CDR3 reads TGTGCCAGCGGTCACATGAACACTGAAGCTTTCTTT. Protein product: CASGHMNTEAFF.

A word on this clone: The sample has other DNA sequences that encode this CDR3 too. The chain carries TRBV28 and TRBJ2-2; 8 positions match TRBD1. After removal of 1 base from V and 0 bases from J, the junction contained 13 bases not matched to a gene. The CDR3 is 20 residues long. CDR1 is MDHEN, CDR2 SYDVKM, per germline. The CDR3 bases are TGTGCCAGCAGTTTATCATCCTCCCGGACAGGGCCAACGAACACCGGGGAGCTGTTTTTT. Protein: CASSLSSSRTGPTNTGELFF. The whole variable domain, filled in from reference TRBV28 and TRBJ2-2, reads DVKVTQSSRYLVKRTGEKVFLECVQDMDHENMFWYRQDPGLGLRLIYFSYDVKMKEKGDIPEGYSVSREKKERFSLILESASTNQTSMYLCASSLSSSRTGPTNTGELFFGEGSRLTVL.

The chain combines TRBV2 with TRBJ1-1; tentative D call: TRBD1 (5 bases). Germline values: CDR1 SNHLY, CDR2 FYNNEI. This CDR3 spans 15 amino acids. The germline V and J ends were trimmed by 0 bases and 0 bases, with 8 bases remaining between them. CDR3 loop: CASSEARGMNTEAFF. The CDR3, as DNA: TGTGCCAGCAGTGAAGCGAGGGGCATGAACACTGAAGCTTTCTTT.

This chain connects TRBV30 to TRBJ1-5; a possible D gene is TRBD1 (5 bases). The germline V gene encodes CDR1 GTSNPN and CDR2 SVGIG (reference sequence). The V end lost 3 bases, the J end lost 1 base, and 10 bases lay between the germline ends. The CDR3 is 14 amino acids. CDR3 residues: CAWSLWGSNQPQHF. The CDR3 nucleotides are TGTGCCTGGAGCCTCTGGGGGAGCAATCAGCCCCAGCATTTT. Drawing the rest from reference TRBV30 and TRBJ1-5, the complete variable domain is SQTIHQWPATLVQPVGSPLSLECTVEGTSNPNLYWYRQAAGRGLQLLFYSVGIGQISSEVPQNLSASRPQDRQFILSSKKLLLSDSGFYLCAWSLWGSNQPQHFGDGTRLSIL.